The clone carrying this T cell receptor beta chain was counted between two and nine times. V was shortened by 0 bases and J by 1 base, with 12 bases between the two germline ends. Per germline, CDR1 MGHRA and CDR2 YSYEKL. The CDR3 sequence is 16 residues long. Using RNA transcripts, the TCR beta CDR3 regions were amplified. An opening RT-PCR round employed HTBI primers and preceded a second-round multiplex PCR. TCRdb re-analysed the multiplex PCR reads in MiXCR, keeping a single row per CDR3 protein. The sample lists fewer than 650,000 distinct CDR3 sequences, roughly 20% seen once, with approximately 6.5% in the top ten. This sample stems from a study of Graves' ophthalmopathy and Graves' hyperthyroidism. Other autoimmune disease, uncontrolled infection, pregnancy and lactation led to exclusion.

The rearrangement joins TRBV4-1 to TRBJ1-1; tentative D call: TRBD1 (5 bases). The origin of this receptor is a woman between 18 and 29 years old with stable Graves' hyperthyroidism. Some clones in this sample may be carry-over from other donors' samples. Sample: peripheral blood. CDR3 region: CASSQDWTPKNTEAFF. CDR3 in DNA: TGCGCCAGCAGCCAAGATTGGACACCAAAGAACACTGAAGCTTTCTTT.